Listed below are T cell receptor beta chains from one sample, sequenced in a study of blood T cell repertoires in COVID-19. The data were produced by immunoSEQ multiplex PCR, yet TCRdb's version contains in-frame clones alone and is incomplete. There are 70,000 or so clones in the sample; about 80% occur only once, and less than 25% lies in the top ten. The specimen was peripheral blood. These receptors all come from a human donor in a cohort sampled during active COVID-19. Each CDR3 is given with its conserved first and last residue. The order of the fields is J gene, clone size, D gene, V gene, CDR3 DNA, CDR3 protein. The D gene is left open where the match is weak. Size is omitted from some rows. Given values are once, few, many or a class for expanded clones.

j_gene: TRBJ2-2
abundance: .
d_gene: TRBD2
v_gene: TRBV5-6
CDR3nt: TGTGCCAGCAGCTTGGAAGTCCGCGGGAGGTACACCGGGGAGCTGTTTTTT
CDR3aa: CASSLEVRGRYTGELFF

j_gene: TRBJ2-6
abundance: .
d_gene: TRBD1
v_gene: TRBV10-3
CDR3nt: TGTGCCATCAGTTTATCTTCAGGGGGAACTGGGGCCAACGTCCTGACTTTC
CDR3aa: CAISLSSGGTGANVLTF

j_gene: TRBJ2-5
abundance: .
d_gene: .
v_gene: TRBV29-1
CDR3nt: TGCAGCGTTGATAGGGGAACAGGGTGGGAGACCCAGTACTTC
CDR3aa: CSVDRGTGWETQYF

j_gene: TRBJ1-5
abundance: .
d_gene: .
v_gene: TRBV5-1
CDR3nt: TGCGCCAGCAGCTTGGACGGGGATTATAGCAATCAGCCCCAGCATTTT
CDR3aa: CASSLDGDYSNQPQHF

j_gene: TRBJ1-5
abundance: .
d_gene: .
v_gene: TRBV6-6
CDR3nt: TGTGCCAGCAGTTCCGCAGGGGCGTCTAGCAATCAGCCCCAGCATTTT
CDR3aa: CASSSAGASSNQPQHF

j_gene: TRBJ1-5
abundance: .
d_gene: .
v_gene: TRBV18
CDR3nt: TGTGCCAGCTCACCACAGGGACAAAGCAATCAGCCCCAGCATTTT
CDR3aa: CASSPQGQSNQPQHF

j_gene: TRBJ2-7
abundance: .
d_gene: .
v_gene: TRBV18
CDR3nt: TGTGCCAGCTCAGAGCGGACGGTTCCACTCGGCGAGCAGTACTTC
CDR3aa: CASSERTVPLGEQYF

j_gene: TRBJ2-4
abundance: .
d_gene: .
v_gene: TRBV19
CDR3nt: TGTGCCAGTAGTATTTCCCAGGGAAATGGGGAGGTAGCCAAAAACATTCAGTACTTC
CDR3aa: CASSISQGNGEVAKNIQYF

j_gene: TRBJ2-7
abundance: .
d_gene: .
v_gene: TRBV30
CDR3nt: TGTGCCTGGAGTATGGACACCTCCTACGAGCAGTACTTC
CDR3aa: CAWSMDTSYEQYF

j_gene: TRBJ2-7
abundance: .
d_gene: TRBD1
v_gene: TRBV10-1
CDR3nt: TGCGCCAGCAGTGAGTCCGGGACAGGGGGCAACGAGCAGTACTTC
CDR3aa: CASSESGTGGNEQYF

j_gene: TRBJ2-7
abundance: once
d_gene: .
v_gene: TRBV28
CDR3nt: TGTGCCAGCAGTTATCTACTAGGGGGTATCCACGAGCAGTACTTC
CDR3aa: CASSYLLGGIHEQYF

j_gene: TRBJ2-7
abundance: .
d_gene: .
v_gene: TRBV18
CDR3nt: TGTGCCAGCTCACCCACCACGCGGGCAGGGCAGTACTTC
CDR3aa: CASSPTTRAGQYF

j_gene: TRBJ2-7
abundance: .
d_gene: .
v_gene: TRBV10-2
CDR3nt: TGCGCCAGCAGTGGAAGGACAAATATCTACGAGCAGTACTTC
CDR3aa: CASSGRTNIYEQYF

j_gene: TRBJ1-2
abundance: .
d_gene: TRBD1
v_gene: TRBV18
CDR3nt: TGTGCCAGCTCACCGGAGGGACAGGTCGGCTATGGCTACACCTTC
CDR3aa: CASSPEGQVGYGYTF

j_gene: TRBJ2-6
abundance: few
d_gene: .
v_gene: TRBV7-9
CDR3nt: TGTGCCAGCAGCTTAGACAGCTCTGGGGCCAACGTCCTGACTTTC
CDR3aa: CASSLDSSGANVLTF

j_gene: TRBJ2-1
abundance: once
d_gene: TRBD2
v_gene: TRBV5-4
CDR3nt: TGTGCCAGCAGCCAGACCCAAGCGGGGAATGAGCAGTTCTTC
CDR3aa: CASSQTQAGNEQFF

j_gene: TRBJ2-3
abundance: .
d_gene: TRBD1
v_gene: TRBV7-2
CDR3nt: TGTGCCAGCAGCGGAACGGGACAGACCACAGATACGCAGTATTTT
CDR3aa: CASSGTGQTTDTQYF

j_gene: TRBJ2-3
abundance: .
d_gene: TRBD2
v_gene: TRBV18
CDR3nt: TGTGCCAGCTCACCGCGGCCCCCAGCGGGAGGAACCCCAGATACGCAGTATTTT
CDR3aa: CASSPRPPAGGTPDTQYF

j_gene: TRBJ2-5
abundance: .
d_gene: TRBD2
v_gene: TRBV18
CDR3nt: TGTGCCAGCTCAACCTCATTGCTGACTAGCGGGAGAGCTGGGGATGAAGAGACCCAGTACTTC
CDR3aa: CASSTSLLTSGRAGDEETQYF

j_gene: TRBJ1-1
abundance: .
d_gene: .
v_gene: TRBV6-2/TRBV6-3
CDR3nt: TGTGCCAGCAGCCCCCCCTCGGGGAGGGGAGACACTGAAGCTTTCTTT
CDR3aa: CASSPPSGRGDTEAFF

j_gene: TRBJ2-1
abundance: .
d_gene: TRBD2
v_gene: TRBV5-6
CDR3nt: TGTGCCAGCAGCCCGGGGACTAGCTCCTACAATGAGCAGTTCTTC
CDR3aa: CASSPGTSSYNEQFF

j_gene: TRBJ2-3
abundance: .
d_gene: TRBD1
v_gene: TRBV29-1
CDR3nt: TGCAGCGCGATCCCAGGGGGCATAGATACGCAGTATTTT
CDR3aa: CSAIPGGIDTQYF